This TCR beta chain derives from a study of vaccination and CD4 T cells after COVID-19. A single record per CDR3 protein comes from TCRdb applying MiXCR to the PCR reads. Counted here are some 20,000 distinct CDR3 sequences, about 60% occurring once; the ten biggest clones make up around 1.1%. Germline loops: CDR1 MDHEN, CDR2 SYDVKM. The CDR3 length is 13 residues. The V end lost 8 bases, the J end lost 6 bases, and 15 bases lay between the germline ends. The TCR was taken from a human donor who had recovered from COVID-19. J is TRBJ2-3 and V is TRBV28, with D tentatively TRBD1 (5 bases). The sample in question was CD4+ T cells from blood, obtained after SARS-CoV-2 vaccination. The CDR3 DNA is TGTGCCAGCGTAGACTCCAGGGCGGATACGCAGTATTTT. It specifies CASVDSRADTQYF.